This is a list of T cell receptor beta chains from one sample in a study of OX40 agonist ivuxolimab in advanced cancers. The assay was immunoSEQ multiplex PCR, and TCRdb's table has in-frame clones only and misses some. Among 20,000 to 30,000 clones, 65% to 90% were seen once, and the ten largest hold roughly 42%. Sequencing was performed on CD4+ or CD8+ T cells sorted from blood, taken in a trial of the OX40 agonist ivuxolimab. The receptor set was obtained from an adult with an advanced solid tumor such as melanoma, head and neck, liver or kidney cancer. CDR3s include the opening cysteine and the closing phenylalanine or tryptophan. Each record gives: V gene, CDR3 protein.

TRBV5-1 CASSSAAGGLDEQYF
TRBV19 CASSIGGGNTEAFF
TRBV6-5 CASSPRSGPSPLHF
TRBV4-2 CASSSPGQLNTEAFF
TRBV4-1 CASSRNRGESETQYF
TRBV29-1 CSAEVGNTIYF
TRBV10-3 CAISEYPGRLTYNEQFF
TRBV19 CASRDIGNEKLFF
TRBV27 CASSLSTSGLYNEQFF
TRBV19 CASSTRNSGANVLTF
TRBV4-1 CASSHTGKTYEQYF
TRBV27 CASSLGTSGGAYEQYF
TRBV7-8 CASSLGGVINTGELFF
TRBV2 CASRWDPLLSGNQPQHF
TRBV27 CASSLLAGGDQQFF
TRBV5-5 CASRPGVGNQPQHF
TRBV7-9 CASSSGQALDEQYF
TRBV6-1 CASSGRQVSYEQYF
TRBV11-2 CASSLGSASYEQYF
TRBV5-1 CASRPGQGAYEQYF
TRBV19 CASSIDGGLPQPQHF
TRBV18 CASSPPIQGTTEAFF
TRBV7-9 CASSSSGGTTDTQYF
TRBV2 CASSAEDTQYF
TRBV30 CAWSASGDTQYF
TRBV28 CASTQRGLTRAYEQYF
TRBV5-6 CASSLGELAGGFEQYF
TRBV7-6 CASSGDPSGNTYEQYF
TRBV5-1 CASSLEVGFGTEAFF
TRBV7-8 CASSPGPNYGYTF
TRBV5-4 CAGRSLAEHNEQFF
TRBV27 CASSLRGSYEQYF
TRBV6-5 CASSYGRGYTF
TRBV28 CASSLSRGTEAFF
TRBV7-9 CASSLVSETQYF
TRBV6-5 CASSTFDGILHF
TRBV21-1 CASSTPGRPQADTQYF
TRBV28 CASSLTGGNSPLHF
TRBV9 CASSVGDGNTIYF
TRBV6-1 CANRELNTEAFF
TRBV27 CASSPGGPSLWVSGNTIYF
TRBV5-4 CASSSGVYGYTF
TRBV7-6 CASSLVGQGTDTQYF
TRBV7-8 CASSSRDSSADTQYF
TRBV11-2 CASSLDAAGIGEQYF
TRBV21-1 CASSIYDRLAKNIQYF
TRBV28 CASSGEDEKLFF
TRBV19 CASTTTGGYYEQYF
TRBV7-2 CASTWDGGYYNEQFF
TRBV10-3 CAISDWRGEEQYF
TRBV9 CASSPQGGLYEQYF
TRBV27 CASKLGPVQFF
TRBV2 CASRGTSGTYEQYF
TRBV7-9 CASRKGTSGDIYNEQFF
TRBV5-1 CASSSGLAGAGRSTDTQYF